This T cell receptor (beta chain) stems from a study of T cells in Graves' hyperthyroidism and ophthalmopathy. Regarding the study as a whole: In validation, the model predicted ophthalmopathy. These predictions came a median approximately 5.9 months before onset.

Using RNA transcripts as the source, TCR beta CDR3 regions were amplified. HTBI primers were used for first-round RT-PCR of the TCR CDR3. MiXCR, run by TCRdb on the multiplex PCR reads, gives a single entry per CDR3 protein. The sample holds more than 500,000 distinct CDR3 sequences, about 15% seen once. This clonotype was counted at least ten times. Its antigen is unidentified. Germline values: CDR1 DFQATT, CDR2 SNEGSKA (reference sequence). The CDR3 runs to 14 residues. The V and J ends lost 5 bases and 1 base respectively, with 11 bases between them. Ophthalmopathy patients had Clinical Activity Score at least 3, NOSPECS grade at least 4, duration under 3 months. Exclusion criteria comprised uncontrolled infection, other autoimmune disease, pregnancy or lactation. Diagnostic decisions used clinical symptoms, serum thyroxine and TRAb, thyroid ultrasound and orbital computed tomography.

The receptor comes from a woman in her thirties or forties with Graves' ophthalmopathy. Sequencing was done on a sample of blood. The chain has TRBV20-1 and TRBJ2-2; tentatively, D is TRBD2 (6 bases). CDR3 residues: CSADVGGNTGELFF. The CDR3, as DNA: TGCAGTGCTGACGTGGGGGGGAACACCGGGGAGCTGTTTTTT.